This TCR beta chain is drawn from a study of T cell responses to AZD1222 COVID-19 vaccine. Study-wide points: Nearly half of unique spike-specific TCRs reportedly avoided B.1.351 and B.1.1.7 mutated regions.

Worth noting for this clone: Its matching antigen is unknown.

This CDR3 spans 16 amino acids. Deletions cut 0 bases from V and 0 bases from J, with 10 bases between. Looked up from germline, CDR1 is SGHDT and CDR2 is YYEEEE. Only in-frame clones appear in the TCRdb table, and some are missing; sequencing was by immunoSEQ multiplex PCR. Of about 130,000 clones listed, about four fifths were seen once; the top ten hold roughly 3.9%. The input for sequencing was peripheral blood, taken on day 0 of AZD1222 vaccination. The chain couples TRBV5-6 to TRBJ1-3; D is ambiguous. The sequence came from an adult in good health. CDR3 residues: CASSLERMSSGNTIYF. DNA for the CDR3: TGTGCCAGCAGCTTGGAGCGGATGAGCTCTGGAAACACCATATATTTT.